This T cell receptor beta chain appears in the sequencing data of a study of identical twins. This clonotype was counted ten times or more. Healthy Caucasians made up all donors. TCRdb re-called the 5' RACE reads with MiXCR, one entry per CDR3 protein. The sample records roughly 250,000 distinct CDR3 sequences, around 7.6% being singletons. The V gene lost 1 base and the J gene lost 1 base, with 11 bases spanning the gap. Per the germline V gene, CDR1 is SQVTM and CDR2 is ANQGSEA. The CDR3 is 14 amino acids. These sequences were also reported in another study, on yellow fever vaccine responses in identical twins.

V and J are TRBV29-1 and TRBJ2-7; D is possibly TRBD1 (5 bases). Sequences were obtained from CD8+ T cells sorted from blood. This receptor was taken from a woman younger than 35 in good health. The CDR3 here is CSVEAGSDSYEQYF. CDR3 nucleotide sequence: TGCAGCGTTGAAGCAGGGTCCGATTCCTACGAGCAGTACTTC.